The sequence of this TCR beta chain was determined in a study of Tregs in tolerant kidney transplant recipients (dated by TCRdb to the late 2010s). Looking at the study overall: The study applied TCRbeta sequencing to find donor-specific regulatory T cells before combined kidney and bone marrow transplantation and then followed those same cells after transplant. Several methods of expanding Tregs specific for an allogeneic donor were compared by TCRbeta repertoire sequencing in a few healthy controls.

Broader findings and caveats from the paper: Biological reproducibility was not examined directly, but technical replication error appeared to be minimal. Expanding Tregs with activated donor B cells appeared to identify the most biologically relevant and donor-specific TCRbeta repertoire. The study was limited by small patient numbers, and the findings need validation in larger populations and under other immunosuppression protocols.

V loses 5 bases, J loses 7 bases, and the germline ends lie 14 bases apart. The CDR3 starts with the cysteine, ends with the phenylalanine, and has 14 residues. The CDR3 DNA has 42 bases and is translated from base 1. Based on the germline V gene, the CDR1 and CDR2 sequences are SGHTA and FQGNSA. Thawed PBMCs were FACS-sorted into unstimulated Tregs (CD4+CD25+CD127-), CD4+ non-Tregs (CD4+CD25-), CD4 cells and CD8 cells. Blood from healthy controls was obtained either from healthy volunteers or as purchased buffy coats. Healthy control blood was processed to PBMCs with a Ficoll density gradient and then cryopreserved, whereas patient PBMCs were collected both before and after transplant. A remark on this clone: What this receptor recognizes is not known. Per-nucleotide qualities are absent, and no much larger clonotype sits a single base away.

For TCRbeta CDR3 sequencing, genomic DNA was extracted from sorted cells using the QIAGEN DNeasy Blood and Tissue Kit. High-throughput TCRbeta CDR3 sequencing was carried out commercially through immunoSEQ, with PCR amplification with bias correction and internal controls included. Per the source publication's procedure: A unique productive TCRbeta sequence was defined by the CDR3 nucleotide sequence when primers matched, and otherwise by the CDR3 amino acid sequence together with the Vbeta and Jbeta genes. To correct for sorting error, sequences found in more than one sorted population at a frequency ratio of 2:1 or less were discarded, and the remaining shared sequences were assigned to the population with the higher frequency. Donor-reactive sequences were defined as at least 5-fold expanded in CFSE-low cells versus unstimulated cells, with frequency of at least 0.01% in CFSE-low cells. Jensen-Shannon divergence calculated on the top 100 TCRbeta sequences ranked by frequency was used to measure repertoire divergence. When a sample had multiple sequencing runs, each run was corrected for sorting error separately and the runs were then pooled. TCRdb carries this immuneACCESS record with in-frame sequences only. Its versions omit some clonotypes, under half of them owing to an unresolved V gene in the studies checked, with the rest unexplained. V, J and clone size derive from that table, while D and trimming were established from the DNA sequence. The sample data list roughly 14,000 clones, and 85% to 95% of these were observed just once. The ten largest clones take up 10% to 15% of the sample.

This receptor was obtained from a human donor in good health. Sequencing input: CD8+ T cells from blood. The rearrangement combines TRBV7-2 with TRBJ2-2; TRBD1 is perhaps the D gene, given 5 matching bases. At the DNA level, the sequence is TGTGCCAGCAGCCTCTCGACAGCCCGCGGGGAGCTGTTTTTT. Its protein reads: CASSLSTARGELFF.